These T cell receptor beta chains were read from a single sample in a study of T cells in tumors after PD-1 blockade. Measured with immunoSEQ multiplex PCR; TCRdb has only the in-frame clones, and not every one. Of 55,000 to 65,000 clones in the sample, around 80% were seen once. The sequencing used PBMCs, collected before anti-PD-1 treatment. The source of these receptors is a human donor with basal cell carcinoma. CDR3s include the opening cysteine and the closing phenylalanine or tryptophan. D genes are given only for firm matches. Size values are once, few and many counts, or a class for expanded clones, and some rows have none.

CASSQEGLAGGWQFF | TGTGCCAGCAGCCAAGAGGGACTAGCGGGGGGGTGGCAGTTCTTC | TRBJ2-1 | TRBV14 | TRBD2 | NA | 15
CASSRRASGGVDEQFF | TGTGCCAGCAGTCGGAGAGCTAGCGGGGGGGTTGATGAGCAGTTCTTC | TRBJ2-1 | TRBV25-1 | TRBD2 | NA | 16
CASSYDRVRGGTEAFF | TGCGCCAGCAGCTATGACAGGGTCCGGGGTGGCACTGAAGCTTTCTTT | TRBJ1-1 | TRBV5-1 | TRBD1 | NA | 16
CAISASTGAGYEQYF | TGTGCCATCAGCGCTTCTACAGGGGCGGGCTACGAGCAGTACTTC | TRBJ2-7 | TRBV10-3 | TRBD1 | NA | 15
CASRADRGNTEAFF | TGTGCCAGCAGAGCGGACAGGGGAAACACTGAAGCTTTCTTT | TRBJ1-1 | TRBV6-5 | TRBD1 | NA | 14
CASSKGSATNEKLFF | TGCGCCAGCAGTAAGGGGTCGGCAACTAATGAAAAACTGTTTTTT | TRBJ1-4 | TRBV5-1 | NA | NA | 15
CASSDLRSARGTDTQYF | TGTGCCAGCAGTGATCTCCGGTCGGCTCGGGGCACAGATACGCAGTATTTT | TRBJ2-3 | TRBV2 | NA | few | 17
CASSSDRDDEQYF | TGTGCCAGCAGTTCGGACAGGGACGACGAGCAGTACTTC | TRBJ2-7 | TRBV12-3/TRBV12-4 | TRBD1 | NA | 13
CASSFMGHYEQYF | TGTGCCAGCAGTTTTATGGGCCATTACGAGCAGTACTTC | TRBJ2-7 | TRBV27 | NA | NA | 13
CASSPEADSYNEQFF | TGTGCCAGCAGCCCGGAAGCCGACTCCTACAATGAGCAGTTCTTC | TRBJ2-1 | TRBV9 | NA | NA | 15
CASSFTGQGINEQYF | TGTGCCAGCAGCTTTACCGGACAGGGTATCAACGAGCAGTACTTC | TRBJ2-7 | TRBV7-9 | TRBD1 | NA | 15
CAWSANTDTQYF | TGTGCCTGGAGCGCCAACACAGATACGCAGTATTTT | TRBJ2-3 | TRBV30 | NA | NA | 12
CASSRPSDRVTGNTIYF | TGTGCCAGCAGTAGACCCTCGGACAGGGTGACTGGAAACACCATATATTTT | TRBJ1-3 | TRBV27 | TRBD1 | NA | 17
CASSVLGTVKNIQYF | TGTGCCAGCAGCGTTCTCGGGACAGTTAAAAACATTCAGTACTTC | TRBJ2-4 | TRBV9 | TRBD1 | NA | 15
CSVLLQRGLTDTQYF | TGCAGCGTTCTGCTTCAGCGGGGCCTCACAGATACGCAGTATTTT | TRBJ2-3 | TRBV29-1 | TRBD2 | NA | 15
CASRTGDEQFF | TGTGCCAGCAGGACAGGGGATGAGCAGTTCTTC | TRBJ2-1 | TRBV5-8 | TRBD1 | NA | 11
CASSRPPGQGGEKLFF | TGTGCCAGCAGCCGACCCCCGGGACAGGGGGGGGAAAAACTGTTTTTT | TRBJ1-4 | TRBV6-6 | TRBD1 | NA | 16